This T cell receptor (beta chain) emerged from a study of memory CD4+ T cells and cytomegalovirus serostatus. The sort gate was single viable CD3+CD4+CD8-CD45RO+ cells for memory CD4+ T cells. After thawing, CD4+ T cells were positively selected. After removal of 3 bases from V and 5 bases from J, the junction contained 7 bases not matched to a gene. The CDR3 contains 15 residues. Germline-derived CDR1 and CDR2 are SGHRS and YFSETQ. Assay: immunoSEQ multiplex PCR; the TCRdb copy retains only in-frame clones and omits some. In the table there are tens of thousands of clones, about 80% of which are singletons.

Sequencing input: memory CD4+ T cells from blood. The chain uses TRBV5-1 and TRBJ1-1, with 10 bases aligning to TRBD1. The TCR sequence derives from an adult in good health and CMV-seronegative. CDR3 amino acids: CASSSLGQGSTEAFF. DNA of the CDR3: TGCGCCAGCAGCTCGTTGGGACAGGGGTCAACTGAAGCTTTCTTT.